One sample yielded the 9 T cell receptor beta chains listed below, sequenced in a study of naive and memory T cell subsets. General observations from the study: Possibly reflecting memory cells re-expressing CD45RA, a few larger clonotypes occurred in naive repertoires, especially CD8.

Both TRBC1 and TRBC2 were covered by a beta constant-region primer of two equimolar oligonucleotides. Ligated cDNA was amplified by four rounds of PCR with nested alpha and beta constant-region primers and SP2. TCRdb reprocessed the UMI-ligation and nested PCR reads via MiXCR and lists one record per CDR3 protein. The repertoire holds about 100,000 distinct CDR3 sequences, with roughly 14% as singletons. Their specific antigens are unknown. Material for sequencing was naive CD8+ T cells from blood. The receptors derive from a human donor in good health.

The table lists this clonotype with many counts. The V call is TRBV25-1, the J call TRBJ2-7; perhaps TRBD2 as D (5 bases). The CDR3 covers 13 residues. V dropped 8 bases and J dropped 4 bases, with 15 bases sitting between them. Germline lookup yields CDR1 MGHDK and CDR2 SYGVNS. The CDR3 sequence: CASGPTGIYEQYF. CDR3 sequence (DNA): TGTGCCAGCGGACCGACGGGGATTTACGAGCAGTACTTC.

This clonotype was picked up many times. This sequence joins TRBV27 and TRBJ2-6; D is uncertain. Per the germline V gene, CDR1 is MNHEY and CDR2 is SMNVEV (reference sequence). V was shortened by 7 bases and J by 0 bases, with 4 bases between the two germline ends. The length of the CDR3 is 13 residues. CDR3 nucleotides: TGTGCCAGCACTGTCTCTGGGGCCAACGTCCTGACTTTC. The encoded protein is CASTVSGANVLTF.

This rearrangement joins TRBV4-3 to TRBJ2-3, with 11 bases aligning to TRBD1. The junction had 2 bases not matched to a gene; V was cut back by 3 bases and J by 3 bases. In germline, CDR1 is LGHNA, CDR2 YSLEER. The CDR3 totals 15 residues. The CDR3 here is CASSHGTGGTDTQYF. The CDR3 bases are TGCGCCAGCAGCCACGGGACAGGGGGTACAGATACGCAGTATTTT.

This clonotype was detected only a few times. J is TRBJ2-1 and V is TRBV5-1, with 7 nucleotides matching TRBD1. V gave up 0 bases and J gave up 1 base; unmatched junction bases: 4. Looked up from germline, CDR1 is SGHRS and CDR2 is YFSETQ. This CDR3 is built from 16 residues. The CDR3 reads CASSLGQGLSYNEQFF. The CDR3 bases are TGCGCCAGCAGCTTGGGACAGGGTTTATCCTACAATGAGCAGTTCTTC.

The table lists this clonotype with a few counts. The conserved final phenylalanine or tryptophan is absent from the CDR3, which likely points to a read error. It is unclear where the CDR3 begins or ends on the DNA, so no DNA is shown, and the CDR3 is as TCRdb lists it. The V gene is TRBV7-9, the J gene TRBJ1-3. 8 amino acids form the CDR3, both terminal residues included. Germline loops: CDR1 SEHNR, CDR2 FQNEAQ (reference sequence). The CDR3 protein is CASSFPPG.

This clonotype appeared a few times. The chain recombines TRBV4-3 with TRBJ2-3; D is perhaps TRBD1 or TRBD2 (5 bases each). The germline V gene encodes CDR1 LGHNA and CDR2 YSLEER. The CDR3 runs 14 residues. V lost 3 bases, J lost 8 bases, and 15 bases lay in between. The DNA of the CDR3 is TGCGCCAGCAGCCAGACACTAGGTGGGACTACGCAGTATTTT. This gives the protein CASSQTLGGTTQYF.

The V gene is TRBV5-1, the J gene TRBJ2-1; 13 bases map to TRBD2. This CDR3 is built from 15 residues. Germline-derived CDR1 and CDR2 are SGHRS and YFSETQ. Trimming took 4 bases from V and 8 from J; bases not matched to a gene: 6. CDR3: CASSPTSGRADEQFF. CDR3 nucleotide sequence: TGCGCCAGCAGCCCCACTAGCGGGAGGGCCGATGAGCAGTTCTTC. Supplemented by reference TRBV5-1 and TRBJ2-1, the full variable domain reads KAGVTQTPRYLIKTRGQQVTLSCSPISGHRSVSWYQQTPGQGLQFLFEYFSETQRNKGNFPGRFSGRQFSNSRSEMNVSTLELGDSALYLCASSPTSGRADEQFFGPGTRLTVL.

This clonotype showed up just a few times. The rearrangement links TRBV2 to TRBJ1-2, with no clear D. The CDR3 has 11 amino acids. Germline assignment: CDR1 SNHLY and CDR2 FYNNEI. V dropped 1 base and J dropped 11 bases, with 8 bases sitting between them. CDR3 nucleotide sequence: TGTGCCAGCAGTGAAGGCCTGAGTTACACCTTC. It codes for CASSEGLSYTF. Full variable domain (remainder filled in from reference TRBV2 and TRBJ1-2): EPEVTQTPSHQVTQMGQEVILRCVPISNHLYFYWYRQILGQKVEFLVSFYNNEISEKSEIFDDQFSVERPDGSNFTLKIRSTKLEDSAMYFCASSEGLSYTFGSGTRLTVV.

The CDR3 loop reads CASSFFEGVGTDTQYF. The CDR3 nucleotides read TGTGCCAGCAGCTTTTTTGAGGGGGTGGGCACAGATACGCAGTATTTT. The chain carries TRBV7-2 and TRBJ2-3; maybe TRBD1 (6 bases). Germline values: CDR1 SGHTA, CDR2 FQGNSA. CDR3 length equals 16 residues. V lost 3 bases and J lost 1, with 14 bases in between.